The entry below gives a single TCR beta chain sequence along with its context. It lacks a known antigen. No quality values exist for individual bases; no much larger clone is one base distant. Other DNA variants within this sample encode the same CDR3. The entry originates in a study of T cell changes during pregnancy in multiple sclerosis (dated by TCRdb to between 2018 and 2020). In terms of the full investigation: The study examined how the T cell repertoire changed over the course of pregnancy in women with multiple sclerosis.

Libraries were built with the immunoSEQ multiplex PCR assay. This is the immuneACCESS table as TCRdb keeps it, with only in-frame sequences that have V and J called. A part of the clones is gone; compared with another copy, unresolved V genes explain less than half, and the rest is unexplained. For this sample the table gives some 80,000 clones, of which 92% were detected only once. Together, the top ten hold roughly 1.4% of the sample. Measured from the cysteine to the phenylalanine, the CDR3 is 13 residues long. The read is trimmed to its CDR3 DNA, 39 bases read in frame from base 1. The V end loses 2 bases and the J end loses 1 base, and a stretch of 5 bases separates them. The germline V gene supplies CDR1 MNHNS and CDR2 SASEGT.

This specimen consisted of peripheral blood, obtained before pregnancy. The clonotype was recovered from a female donor with multiple sclerosis, enrolled in a pregnancy study. The chain links TRBV6-1 with TRBJ1-2; no D segment can be confidently identified. The DNA sequence reads TGTGCCAGCAGTGAATATCGTAACTATGGCTACACCTTC. This codes for CASSEYRNYGYTF.